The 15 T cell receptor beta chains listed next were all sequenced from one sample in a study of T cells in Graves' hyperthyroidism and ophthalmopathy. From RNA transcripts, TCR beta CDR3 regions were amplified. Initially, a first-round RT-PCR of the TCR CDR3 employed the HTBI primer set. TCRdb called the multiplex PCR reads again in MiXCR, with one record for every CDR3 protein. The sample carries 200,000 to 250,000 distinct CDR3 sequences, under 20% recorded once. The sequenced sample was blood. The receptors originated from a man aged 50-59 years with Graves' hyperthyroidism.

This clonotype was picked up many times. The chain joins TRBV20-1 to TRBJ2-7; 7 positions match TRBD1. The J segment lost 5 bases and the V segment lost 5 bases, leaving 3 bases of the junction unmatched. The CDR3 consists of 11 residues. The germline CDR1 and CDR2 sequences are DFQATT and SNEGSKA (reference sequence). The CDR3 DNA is TGCAGTGCTTACAGGGGCCACGAGCAGTACTTC. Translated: CSAYRGHEQYF.

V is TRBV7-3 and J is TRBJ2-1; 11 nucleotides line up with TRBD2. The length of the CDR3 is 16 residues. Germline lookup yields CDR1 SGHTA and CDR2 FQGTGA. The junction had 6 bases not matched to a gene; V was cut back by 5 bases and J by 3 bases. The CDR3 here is CASSPGGLAGYNEQFF. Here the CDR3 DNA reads TGTGCCAGCAGCCCCGGTGGACTAGCGGGCTACAATGAGCAGTTCTTC.

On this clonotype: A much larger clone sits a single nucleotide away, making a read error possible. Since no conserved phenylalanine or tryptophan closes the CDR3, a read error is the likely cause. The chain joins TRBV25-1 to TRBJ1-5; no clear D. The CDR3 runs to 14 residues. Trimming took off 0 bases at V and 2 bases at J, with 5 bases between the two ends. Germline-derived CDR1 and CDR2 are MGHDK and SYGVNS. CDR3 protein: CASSEYSGNQPQHL. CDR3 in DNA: TGTGCCAGCAGTGAATACTCGGGCAATCAGCCCCAGCATCTT.

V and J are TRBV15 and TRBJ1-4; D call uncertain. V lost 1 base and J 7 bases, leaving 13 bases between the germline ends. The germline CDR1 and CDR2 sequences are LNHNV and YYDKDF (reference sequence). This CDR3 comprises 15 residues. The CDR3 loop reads CATSRGGSSSEKLFF. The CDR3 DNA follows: TGTGCCACCAGCAGAGGCGGCTCCTCTAGTGAAAAACTGTTTTTT.

CDR3 sequence: CSAWDRGALAGGVHEQYF. As DNA, the CDR3 is TGCAGTGCTTGGGACAGGGGGGCGCTAGCGGGAGGGGTCCACGAGCAGTACTTC. This chain uses TRBV20-1 with TRBJ2-7, with D perhaps matching TRBD2 (12 bases). V was shortened by 5 bases and J by 5 bases, with 31 bases between the two germline ends. Germline CDR1 is DFQATT and CDR2 is SNEGSKA (reference sequence). This CDR3 is built from 18 residues.

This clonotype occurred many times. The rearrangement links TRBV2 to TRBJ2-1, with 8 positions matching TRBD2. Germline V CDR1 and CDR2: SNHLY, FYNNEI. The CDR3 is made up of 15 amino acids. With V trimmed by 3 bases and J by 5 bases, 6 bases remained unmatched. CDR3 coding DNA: TGTGCCAGCAGTGAGGGACTAGGTGTCCACAATGAGCAGTTCTTC. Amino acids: CASSEGLGVHNEQFF.

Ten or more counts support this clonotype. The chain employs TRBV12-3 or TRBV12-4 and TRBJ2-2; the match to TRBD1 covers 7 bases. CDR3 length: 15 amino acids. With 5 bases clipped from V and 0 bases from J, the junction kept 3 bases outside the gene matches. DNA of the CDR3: TGTGCCAGCAGTGGGGACAGACCGAACACCGGGGAGCTGTTTTTT. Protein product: CASSGDRPNTGELFF.

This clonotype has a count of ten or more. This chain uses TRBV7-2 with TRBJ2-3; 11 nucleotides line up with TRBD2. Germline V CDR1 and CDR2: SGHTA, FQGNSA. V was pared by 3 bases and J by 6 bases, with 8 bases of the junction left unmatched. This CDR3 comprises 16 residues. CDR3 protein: CASSFSSGRIGDTQYF. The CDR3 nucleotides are TGTGCCAGCAGCTTCTCTAGCGGGAGGATTGGGGATACGCAGTATTTT. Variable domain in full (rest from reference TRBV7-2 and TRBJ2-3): GAGVSQSPSNKVTEKGKDVELRCDPISGHTALYWYRQSLGQGLEFLIYFQGNSAPDKSGLPSDRFSAERTGGSVSTLTIQRTQQEDSAVYLCASSFSSGRIGDTQYFGPGTRLTVL.

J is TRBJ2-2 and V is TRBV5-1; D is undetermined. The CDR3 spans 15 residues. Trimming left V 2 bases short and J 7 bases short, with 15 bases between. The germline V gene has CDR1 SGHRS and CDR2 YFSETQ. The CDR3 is CASSLRSHTVGELFF. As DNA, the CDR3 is TGCGCCAGCAGCTTACGAAGTCACACGGTCGGGGAGCTGTTTTTT.

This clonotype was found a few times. CDR3 amino acids: CASGFGVKQFF. The DNA for the CDR3 is TGTGCTAGTGGTTTTGGGGTGAAGCAGTTCTTC. The chain combines TRBV12-5 with TRBJ2-1, with unresolved D. The CDR3 has 11 residues. CDR1 and CDR2 (germline): LGHNT, FRNRAP. V was pared by 3 bases and J by 11 bases, with 8 bases between.

The CDR3 region is CATNRDRGYNEQFF. In nucleotides, the CDR3 is TGTGCCACGAACCGGGACAGGGGTTACAATGAGCAGTTCTTC. V usage is TRBV15 and J usage is TRBJ2-1; 10 nucleotides align to TRBD1. CDR3 length equals 14 residues. V lost 9 bases and J lost 4; bases outside the gene matches: 6. Germline V gene lookup returns CDR1 LNHNV and CDR2 YYDKDF (reference sequence).

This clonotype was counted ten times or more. For the CDR3, the DNA is TGTGCCAGCAGTCCTGCGTTGGGGACCTACGAGCAGTACTTC. Protein sequence: CASSPALGTYEQYF. The V gene is TRBV28, the J gene TRBJ2-7; D is ambiguous. Between the trimmed V and J ends, which lost 5 bases and 2 bases, there was a span of 13 bases. The germline V gene encodes CDR1 MDHEN and CDR2 SYDVKM. The CDR3 totals 14 residues.

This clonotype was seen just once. The CDR3 region has the DNA TGTGCCGGGGGGGGTACGAGCTCCTACAATGAGCAGTTCTTC. It encodes CAGGGTSSYNEQFF. The chain uses TRBV6-1 and TRBJ2-1; 7 nucleotides match TRBD2. Per germline, CDR1 MNHNS and CDR2 SASEGT. V gave up 11 bases and J gave up 0 bases; unmatched junction bases: 7. The length of the CDR3 is 14 residues.

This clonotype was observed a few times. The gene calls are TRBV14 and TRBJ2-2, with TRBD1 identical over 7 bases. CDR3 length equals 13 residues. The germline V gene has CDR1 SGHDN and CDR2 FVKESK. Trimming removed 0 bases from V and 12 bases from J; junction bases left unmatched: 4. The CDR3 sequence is CASSQERGRKLFF. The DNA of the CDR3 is TGTGCCAGCAGCCAAGAGAGGGGGCGGAAGCTGTTTTTT.

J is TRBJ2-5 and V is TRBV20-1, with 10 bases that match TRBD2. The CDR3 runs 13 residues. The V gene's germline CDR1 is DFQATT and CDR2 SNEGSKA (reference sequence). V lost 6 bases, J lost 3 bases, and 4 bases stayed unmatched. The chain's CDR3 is CSAALAGKETQYF. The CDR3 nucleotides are TGCAGTGCAGCACTAGCGGGAAAAGAGACCCAGTACTTC.